This is a list of T cell receptor beta chains from one sample in a study of sequential checkpoint blockade in melanoma. Sequencing was performed with immunoSEQ multiplex PCR; in TCRdb, only in-frame clones are kept and a portion is missing. The table records about 17,000 clones, 72% of them present only once. The specimen comprised CD8+ T cells sorted from blood (inferred from file names), sampled from a patient given nivolumab and ipilimumab in sequence. The source is a human donor with melanoma. Both conserved end residues are part of each CDR3. A D gene is named only where the DNA matches it firmly. Where a row states a size, it is once, few, many or the class of an expanded clone; other rows omit it.

D	J	V	size	DNA	CDR3
TRBD2	TRBJ2-1	TRBV4-3	-	TGCGCCAGCAGCCAGGGACTAGCGGGACCCCCGCAGTTCTTC	CASSQGLAGPPQFF
-	TRBJ1-4	TRBV30	-	TGTGCCTGGAGGGTAGACTTAACTTATAATGAAAAACTGTTTTTT	CAWRVDLTYNEKLFF
TRBD1	TRBJ1-2	TRBV30	-	TGTGCCTGCCAAGCCGGGACAGGGGGCTACACCTTC	CACQAGTGGYTF
-	TRBJ2-3	TRBV29-1	-	TGCAGCGTTGAAGGCAGGGATGGCACAGATACGCAGTATTTT	CSVEGRDGTDTQYF
TRBD1	TRBJ2-7	TRBV13	-	TGTGCCAGCACCCCGGGACAGGGGGCAGAAGAGCAGTACTTC	CASTPGQGAEEQYF
TRBD1	TRBJ1-2	TRBV28	few	TGTGCCAGCAGCCGACCGACAGGGGGTTTCAACTATGGCTACACCTTC	CASSRPTGGFNYGYTF
TRBD2	TRBJ2-7	TRBV6-6	-	TGTGCCAGCACCTATTGGACTAGCGGGAGATCTTACGAGCAGTACTTC	CASTYWTSGRSYEQYF
-	TRBJ2-3	TRBV27	-	TGTGCCAGCAGTTCGGGGAAGGGATTGGCAGATACGCAGTATTTT	CASSSGKGLADTQYF
TRBD2	TRBJ2-3	TRBV9	-	TGTGCCAGCAGCGCGAGCGGGGGCACAGATACGCAGTATTTT	CASSASGGTDTQYF
TRBD1	TRBJ2-5	TRBV5-1	-	TGCGCCAGCCTCGGGACAGGGACCCAAGAGACCCAGTACTTC	CASLGTGTQETQYF
TRBD1	TRBJ2-2	TRBV13	-	TGTGCCAGCAGCTTAGGAGGGGGCGCGAACACCGGGGAGCTGTTTTTT	CASSLGGGANTGELFF
TRBD1	TRBJ2-7	TRBV7-9	-	TGTGCCAGCAGCACAGGGGCGTTCGAGCAGTACTTC	CASSTGAFEQYF
-	TRBJ2-5	TRBV9	once	TGTGCCAGCAGCGTAGGCACAGGGCAAGAGACCCAGTACTTC	CASSVGTGQETQYF
TRBD2	TRBJ2-7	TRBV11-3	few	TGTGCCAGCAGCTATAAGCGGGAGGTAAACTACGAGCAGTACTTC	CASSYKREVNYEQYF
TRBD1	TRBJ1-3	TRBV6-6	medium-sized	TGTGCCAGCAGTTACACAGGGGTTGGAAACACCATATATTTT	CASSYTGVGNTIYF
TRBD2	TRBJ2-7	TRBV5-6	-	TGTGCCAGCAGCTTCGGAGCGGGAGTCTCACGTGAGCAGTACTTC	CASSFGAGVSREQYF
-	TRBJ1-2	TRBV9	-	TGTGCCAGCAGCGCCAACAGGGAGTTAAACTATGGCTACACCTTC	CASSANRELNYGYTF
TRBD2	TRBJ2-3	TRBV11-3	few	TGTGCCAGCAGTTCAGTGGAAGCACAACTAGCGAGAGATACGCAGTATTTT	CASSSVEAQLARDTQYF
-	TRBJ2-7	TRBV5-4	-	TGTGCCAGCACCCCATCAGGGGTTCCCTCCTACGAGCAGTACTTC	CASTPSGVPSYEQYF
TRBD1	TRBJ1-2	TRBV25-1	-	TGTGCCAGCAGCGTGGGACAGGGGCAGAACTATGGCTACACCTTC	CASSVGQGQNYGYTF
TRBD1	TRBJ1-2	TRBV15	-	TGTGCCACCAGTCTCTACGCTTCAGGGGGCGCTGATGGCTACACCTTC	CATSLYASGGADGYTF
TRBD1	TRBJ2-7	TRBV7-2	once	TGTGCCAGCAGCCCCTGGACAGGGACCTACGAGCAGTACTTC	CASSPWTGTYEQYF
TRBD1	TRBJ2-1	TRBV7-3	-	TGTGCCAGCAGCGTAAGCCCTTTAAAACAGGGGCTACGGGACAATGAGCAGTTCTTC	CASSVSPLKQGLRDNEQFF
TRBD2	TRBJ2-2	TRBV2	-	TGTGCCAGCAGCCGAGATGGACTAGCGGCGAACACCGGGGAGCTGTTTTTT	CASSRDGLAANTGELFF
TRBD1	TRBJ2-7	TRBV4-1	few	TGTGCCAGCAGCCAAGATCGGGGGACAGGGGGCTACGAGCAGTACTTC	CASSQDRGTGGYEQYF